The 22 T cell receptor beta chains listed next were all sequenced from one sample in a study of identical twins. TCRdb recomputed calls from the 5' RACE reads with MiXCR, one row per CDR3 protein. Of 400,000 or so distinct CDR3 sequences detected, roughly 9% appear once; the ten largest clones hold roughly 9%. The specimen was naive T cells sorted from blood. All receptors derive from a woman aged 50 to 65 in good health.

This sequence joins TRBV29-1 and TRBJ2-7, with TRBD2 identical over 9 bases. The CDR3 runs 14 residues. From germline, CDR1 is SQVTM and CDR2 ANQGSEA. V shed 5 bases, J shed 4 bases, and the junction held 9 bases outside the gene matches. The CDR3 nucleotides are TGCAGCGTTTGGGTCAGCGGGAGGACTTACGAGCAGTACTTC. Translated, it gives CSVWVSGRTYEQYF.

The chain is built from TRBV2 and TRBJ1-6; no reliable D call. CDR1 is SNHLY and CDR2 is FYNNEI in the germline V gene. The length of the CDR3 is 12 residues. With 11 bases removed from V and 7 bases from J, the gap between germline ends came to 12 bases. The CDR3 region is CAHRPGNSPLHF. The CDR3 region has the DNA TGTGCCCACAGACCCGGGAATTCACCCCTCCACTTT.

This clonotype was detected only a few times. J is TRBJ2-5 and V is TRBV11-2, with 7 bases aligning to TRBD1. This CDR3 has 15 amino acids. V shed 5 bases, J shed 3 bases, and the junction held 9 bases outside the gene matches. Germline V gene sequence: CDR1 SGHAT, CDR2 FQNNGV. In nucleotides, the CDR3 is TGTGCCAGCAGCCCCGGGGACAGAGTAGAAGAGACCCAGTACTTC. Amino acid sequence: CASSPGDRVEETQYF.

The chain carries TRBV18 and TRBJ2-1; 7 nucleotides match TRBD1. This CDR3 spans 13 amino acids. CDR1 and CDR2 (germline): KGHSH, LQKENI. Trimming cost V 3 bases and J 8 bases; bases outside gene matches: 4. The CDR3 DNA reads TGTGCCAGCTCACCCAGACAGGGAGATGAGCAGTTCTTC. Translating it yields CASSPRQGDEQFF.

This clonotype was seen many times. The rearrangement uses TRBV29-1 and TRBJ2-1; D ambiguous. The CDR3 is 12 amino acids. Deletions cut 4 bases from V and 2 bases from J, with 6 bases between. Germline-derived CDR1 and CDR2 are SQVTM and ANQGSEA. The CDR3 region has the DNA TGCAGCGTTGTCCGGGCCTACAATGAGCAGTTCTTC. Its protein is CSVVRAYNEQFF.

This clonotype has just a few counts. This chain connects TRBV5-1 to TRBJ2-2; D might be TRBD1 (5 bases). Trimming shortened V by 4 bases and J by 6 bases, and 16 bases separated the two germline ends. The germline gives CDR1 SGHRS, CDR2 YFSETQ. The CDR3 is made up of 15 amino acids. CDR3 sequence (DNA): TGCGCCAGCAGCACAACAGGCGAGGCACCCGGGGAGCTGTTTTTT. This sequence encodes CASSTTGEAPGELFF.

Ten or more counts support this clonotype. The rearrangement uses TRBV5-1 and TRBJ1-4, with D unresolved. Trimming removed 3 bases at V and 2 bases at J, with 8 bases between. Germline CDR1 and CDR2: SGHRS and YFSETQ. The CDR3 is made up of 14 amino acids. CDR3 DNA: TGCGCCAGCAGCTCCGGGATTACTAATGAAAAACTGTTTTTT. Residues: CASSSGITNEKLFF.

This clonotype was observed many times. This chain connects TRBV5-1 to TRBJ2-3; unclear D gene. Germline values: CDR1 SGHRS, CDR2 YFSETQ. Between the trimmed V and J ends, which lost 4 bases and 4 bases, there was a span of 16 bases. The CDR3 has 15 amino acids. The CDR3 nucleotides are TGCGCCAGCAGCCTCCCTTCCTTTGGGTCAGATACGCAGTATTTT. Protein: CASSLPSFGSDTQYF.

Comments on this clonotype: A much larger clone lies one base from this, so it may be a read error. The chain uses TRBV6-5 and TRBJ1-2; D unclear. Germline V gene lookup returns CDR1 MNHEY and CDR2 SVGAGI. CDR3 length equals 8 residues. The CDR3 coding sequence is TGTGCCACGGAAGGCTACCCCTTC. The encoded protein is CATEGYPF.

Comment on this clonotype: One end of the junction does not line up with germline, which may come from a read error. The chain is built from TRBV6-5 and TRBJ2-1, with TRBD2 as a possible D gene (6 bases). The germline V gene has CDR1 MNHEY and CDR2 SVGAGI. This CDR3 is 14 amino acids long. CDR3 in amino acids: CASAPETRYNDQFF. The CDR3 nucleotides read TGTGCCAGCGCCCCCGAGACTAGATACAATGACCAGTTCTTC.

This clonotype was counted only a few times. The chain carries TRBV2 and TRBJ2-1, with TRBD2 matching over 11 bases. The V segment lost 6 bases and the J segment 9 bases; nucleotides outside the gene matches: 13. The CDR3 consists of 16 residues. CDR1 SNHLY and CDR2 FYNNEI come from the germline V gene. Here the CDR3 reads CASSPTGASGRTEQFF. The CDR3 bases are TGTGCCAGCAGCCCCACGGGGGCTAGCGGGAGGACTGAGCAGTTCTTC.

This clonotype has a single count. The gene calls are TRBV20-1 and TRBJ1-3; D is ambiguous. This CDR3 has 14 residues. Trimming stripped 5 bases from V and 3 bases from J, with 14 bases between. Germline CDR1 and CDR2: DFQATT and SNEGSKA (reference sequence). The chain's CDR3 is CSASRRSNGNTIYF. CDR3 nucleotides: TGCAGTGCTTCACGACGGAGCAATGGAAACACCATATATTTT.

The chain links TRBV4-1 to TRBJ2-5; D remains unclear. The CDR3 is 16 residues long. The ends were cut back, 1 base at V and 2 bases at J, with 14 bases in the middle. In germline, CDR1 is MGHRA, CDR2 YSYEKL. The CDR3 reads CASSQVVATGQETQYF. The CDR3 DNA reads TGCGCCAGCAGCCAAGTGGTCGCTACCGGTCAAGAGACCCAGTACTTC.

This sequence joins TRBV7-9 and TRBJ1-5, with D unresolved. This CDR3 contains 15 residues. Trimming pared 5 bases from V and 2 bases from J, leaving 13 bases between. The germline gives CDR1 SEHNR, CDR2 FQNEAQ (reference sequence). CDR3 DNA: TGTGCCAGCAGCACCACCCGCGAGGGCAATCAGCCCCAGCATTTT. This codes for CASSTTREGNQPQHF.

This chain connects TRBV21-1 to TRBJ1-2; the table gives TRBD1 as D, unverified against the DNA. TRBV21-1 is flagged as a pseudogene. The CDR3 loop spans 15 amino acids. The chain's CDR3 is CASSKAGDRVNGYTF. CDR3 in DNA: TGTGCCAGCAGCAAAGCGGGGGACAGGGTCAATGGCTACACCTTC.

This clonotype was recorded many times. This chain uses TRBV29-1 with TRBJ1-5, with D possibly being TRBD1 (5 bases). The CDR3 loop spans 13 amino acids. CDR1 is SQVTM, CDR2 ANQGSEA, per germline. V lost 4 bases and J lost 0, with 7 bases in between. Written as DNA, the CDR3 is TGCAGCGTTGGTGACAGTAGCAATCAGCCCCAGCATTTT. The encoded protein is CSVGDSSNQPQHF.

The rearrangement joins TRBV10-3 to TRBJ2-3, with unresolved D. V lost 3 bases and J 0 bases, leaving 16 bases between the germline ends. Germline V CDR1 and CDR2: ENHRY, SYGVKD. The CDR3 has 17 residues. As DNA, the CDR3 is TGTGCCATCAGTGATAGGGCAAGCGCTTCTAGCACAGATACGCAGTATTTT. This translates into CAISDRASASSTDTQYF.

In this sample, this clonotype turned up many times. CDR3: CSVEGETQYF. CDR3 bases: TGCAGCGTTGAGGGGGAGACCCAGTACTTC. The rearrangement links TRBV29-1 to TRBJ2-5; D ambiguous. Trimming took off 3 bases at V and 5 bases at J, with 4 bases between the two ends. The CDR3 has 10 residues. Germline CDR1 and CDR2: SQVTM and ANQGSEA.

In regard to this clonotype: Sequence at one end of the junction differs from germline and may be a read error. The V call is TRBV20-1, the J call TRBJ2-1; D is ambiguous. The V gene's germline CDR1 is DFQATT and CDR2 SNEGSKA (reference sequence). CDR3 length: 14 residues. The CDR3 region has the DNA TGCAGTGCCAGAGGTCTACCGGACTACAATGAGCAGTTCTTC. Translating gives CSARGLPDYNEQFF.

In this sample, this clonotype turned up a few times. In DNA form, the CDR3 reads TGTGCCAGCAGCGGAAGCTCGGACCGGGATACGCAGTATTTT. Its protein is CASSGSSDRDTQYF. This chain links TRBV7-6 with TRBJ2-3, with D unresolved. The CDR3 has 14 residues. Per germline, CDR1 SGHVS and CDR2 FNYEAQ. The ends were cut back, 5 bases at V and 6 bases at J, with 15 bases in the middle.

This clonotype has a handful of counts. V is TRBV7-8 and J is TRBJ2-1, with 9 bases matching TRBD2. Germline values: CDR1 SGHVS, CDR2 FQNEAQ. V lost 0 bases and J lost 4; bases outside the gene matches: 4. The CDR3 has 16 residues. CDR3 sequence reads: CASSLAASGKYNEQFF. The CDR3 DNA reads TGTGCCAGCAGCTTAGCGGCTAGCGGGAAATACAATGAGCAGTTCTTC.

The sample holds a few counts of this clonotype. This chain connects TRBV12-5 to TRBJ2-7, with TRBD2 identical over 16 bases. V was clipped by 2 bases and J by 3 bases; unmatched bases: 7. The CDR3 runs to 18 residues. Germline V gene sequence: CDR1 LGHNT, CDR2 FRNRAP. The CDR3 bases are TGTGCTAGTGGTTTGTCAGGGACTAGCGGGAGGGCCTTCTACGAGCAGTACTTC. Encoded protein: CASGLSGTSGRAFYEQYF.